This TCR beta chain was sequenced during a study of shared clonotypes between healthy human individuals. Germline-derived CDR1 and CDR2 are SGHVS and FQNEAQ. The CDR3 runs to 14 residues. J gave up 0 bases and V 8 bases, and 7 bases lay outside the gene matches. Points from the study as a whole: Estimated richness values were generally larger in naive subsets than in memory subsets.

Regarding this clone: Antigen: not known.

Repertoires were generated with immunoSEQ multiplex PCR, while TCRdb's copy carries only in-frame clones and drops some. The sample has about 680,000 clones; less than 80% are singletons. The chain carries TRBV7-8 and TRBJ2-7; 7 bases are shared with TRBD1. The specimen was memory CD4+ T cells sorted from blood. Subset noted: CD45RA-negative fraction. This TCR was sampled from a woman aged 30 to 39 in good health. The CDR3 DNA follows: TGTGCCAGCGTAGACCGGACAGGCTCCTACGAGCAGTACTTC. Its protein product is CASVDRTGSYEQYF.